The 9 T cell receptor beta chains below come from one sample, sequenced in a study of T cells in Graves' hyperthyroidism and ophthalmopathy. RNA transcripts provided the source from which TCR beta CDR3 regions were amplified. HTBI primers drove first-round RT-PCR of the TCR CDR3. TCRdb passed the multiplex PCR reads through MiXCR, listing each CDR3 protein once. This table holds some 650,000 distinct CDR3 sequences, more than 15% found once. Input material: blood. Source of these receptors: a woman aged 40 to 50 with Graves' ophthalmopathy.

This chain uses TRBV5-8 with TRBJ1-5; D not resolved. The germline V gene encodes CDR1 SGHTS and CDR2 YDEGEE. Trimming took off 4 bases at V and 0 bases at J, with 14 bases between the two ends. The CDR3 is made up of 16 amino acids. CDR3: CASSPAADYSNQPQHF. CDR3 coding DNA: TGTGCCAGCAGCCCTGCCGCAGACTATAGCAATCAGCCCCAGCATTTT.

CDR3 nucleotide sequence: TGTGCCAGCAGCCCTATTACAGGGCTCAATAGCAATCAGCCCCAGCATTTT. As protein: CASSPITGLNSNQPQHF. V and J are TRBV28 and TRBJ1-5; possible D gene TRBD1, 6 bases. V lost 6 bases and J lost 0, with 18 bases in between. The V gene's germline CDR1 is MDHEN and CDR2 SYDVKM. The CDR3 runs to 17 residues.

This clonotype was detected ten times or more. The J gene is TRBJ1-1, the V gene TRBV6-4; no definite D call. The germline V gene encodes CDR1 MRHNA and CDR2 SNTAGT. V lost 0 bases, J lost 4 bases, and 9 bases lay in between. The CDR3 contains 14 residues. The chain's CDR3 is CASSDSSRATEAFF. CDR3 in DNA: TGTGCCAGCAGTGACTCGAGCCGGGCCACTGAAGCTTTCTTT.

This clonotype has a count of ten or more. V is TRBV2 and J is TRBJ1-6, with 9 bases lining up with TRBD1. This CDR3 spans 14 amino acids. Germline-derived CDR1 and CDR2 are SNHLY and FYNNEI. Unmatched junction bases numbered 7, after V lost 6 bases and J lost 10 bases. CDR3 DNA: TGTGCCAGCAGGCGGACAGGGGCGGACTCACCCCTCCACTTT. Residues: CASRRTGADSPLHF.

This clonotype turned up a few times. The rearrangement uses TRBV11-2 and TRBJ1-3; no clear D. Trimming cost V 1 base and J 0 bases, with 4 bases left between them. The CDR3 spans 14 residues. In germline, CDR1 is SGHAT, CDR2 FQNNGV. CDR3 coding DNA: TGTGCCAGCAGCTTAGTTGTCTCTGGAAACACCATATATTTT. Its translation: CASSLVVSGNTIYF. Complete variable domain (other parts from reference TRBV11-2 and TRBJ1-3): EAGVAQSPRYKIIEKRQSVAFWCNPISGHATLYWYQQILGQGPKLLIQFQNNGVVDDSQLPKDRFSAERLKGVDSTLKIQPAKLEDSAVYLCASSLVVSGNTIYFGEGSWLTVV.

This clonotype was recorded a few times. The chain employs TRBV11-2 and TRBJ1-2; tentative D call: TRBD1 (6 bases). The CDR3 consists of 13 residues. Germline-derived CDR1 and CDR2 are SGHAT and FQNNGV. The ends were cut back, 5 bases at V and 4 bases at J, with 11 bases in the middle. Here the CDR3 reads CASSQRTVYGYTF. CDR3 DNA sequence: TGTGCCAGCAGCCAACGGACAGTCTATGGCTACACCTTC.

This chain links TRBV6-1 with TRBJ2-3, with D tentatively TRBD2 (6 bases). This CDR3 is built from 14 residues. CDR1 MNHNS and CDR2 SASEGT come from the germline V gene. V dropped 4 bases and J dropped 1 base, with 9 bases sitting between them. The CDR3 is CASSGGTGTDTQYF. In nucleotides, the CDR3 is TGTGCCAGCAGTGGTGGGACTGGCACAGATACGCAGTATTTT.

This clonotype was seen more than once but under ten times. The genes are TRBV9 and TRBJ2-3, with D possibly being TRBD2 (6 bases). Germline V gene data show CDR1 as SGDLS and CDR2 as YYNGEE. This CDR3 has 13 amino acids. Trimming cost V 7 bases and J 5 bases, with 14 bases left between them. DNA of the CDR3: TGTGCCAGCGGGTCGGGAGTGAAAGATACGCAGTATTTT. It codes for CASGSGVKDTQYF.

This clonotype was observed many times. The V gene is TRBV28, the J gene TRBJ1-5, with TRBD1 identical over 7 bases. The CDR3 spans 15 residues. CDR1 MDHEN and CDR2 SYDVKM come from the germline V gene. V trimming: 3 bases; J trimming: 3 bases; junction bases outside the gene matches: 5. The CDR3 reads CASSLGRGNNQPQHF. In DNA form, the CDR3 reads TGTGCCAGCAGTTTGGGCAGGGGGAACAATCAGCCCCAGCATTTT.